These 15 T cell receptor beta chains came from one sample sequenced in a study of T-cell reconstitution after alpha-beta-depleted transplantation in children. A TCRbeta library incorporating unique molecular identifiers was prepared. TCRdb processed the PCR reads anew with MiXCR; each CDR3 protein has one entry. This table has about 70,000 distinct CDR3 sequences, 11% appearing once. Source: PBMCs, taken before TCRalphabeta/CD19-depleted stem cell transplant. All receptors derive from a boy younger than 18 with acute myeloid leukemia, due to receive a stem cell transplant.

The sample holds many counts of this clonotype. This chain links TRBV24-1 with TRBJ2-5; D is unclear. The germline V and J ends were trimmed by 0 bases and 5 bases, with 9 bases remaining between them. Germline CDR1 KGHDR, CDR2 SFDVKD. The length of the CDR3 is 14 residues. The CDR3 DNA is TGTGCCACCAGTGATTTGGATAGCCCGGAGACCCAGTACTTC. Translated: CATSDLDSPETQYF.

Many counts were recorded for this clonotype. J is TRBJ2-7 and V is TRBV12-3 or TRBV12-4; no reliable D call. The germline V and J ends were trimmed by 5 bases and 2 bases, with 7 bases remaining between them. The CDR3 is 12 amino acids. CDR3: CASSPWPYEQYF. The DNA of the CDR3 is TGTGCCAGCAGTCCTTGGCCCTACGAGCAGTACTTC.

As concerns this clonotype: A much more abundant neighbour one base away suggests this may be a read error. This chain connects TRBV28 to TRBJ2-2; 7 bases line up with TRBD1. V lost 4 bases and J lost 4; bases outside the gene matches: 9. Germline V lookup: CDR1 MDHEN, CDR2 SYDVKM. The CDR3 has 16 amino acids. The CDR3 sequence is CASSSTGVRITGELFF. The CDR3 nucleotides read TGTGCCAGCAGTTCTACAGGGGTGAGAATCACCGGGGAGCTGTTTTTT.

This clonotype has ten or more counts. The V and J genes are TRBV29-1 and TRBJ2-1, with 7 bases lining up with TRBD2. There are 14 residues in the CDR3. Unmatched junction bases numbered 10, after V lost 6 bases and J lost 5 bases. The germline V gene encodes CDR1 SQVTM and CDR2 ANQGSEA. CDR3 DNA sequence: TGCAGCGTCCCCGCTGCGGCGGGGGACAATGAGCAGTTCTTC. It specifies CSVPAAAGDNEQFF.

This clonotype showed up many times. V gene TRBV11-3 combines with J gene TRBJ2-2; D uncertain. Trimming shortened V by 3 bases and J by 6 bases, and 8 bases separated the two germline ends. The V gene's germline CDR1 is SGHNT and CDR2 YENEEA. CDR3 length: 13 residues. DNA of the CDR3: TGTGCCAGCAGCTTTTTGGCGGCCGGGGAGCTGTTTTTT. Protein: CASSFLAAGELFF.

This rearrangement joins TRBV5-4 to TRBJ2-3; D possibly corresponds to TRBD2 (5 bases). Germline V CDR1 and CDR2: SGHNT, YYREEE (reference sequence). This CDR3 region has 15 residues. The ends were cut back, 3 bases at V and 2 bases at J, with 13 bases in the middle. The CDR3 DNA is TGTGCCAGCAGCTCTAGCTCCCAGTACACAGATACGCAGTATTTT. This encodes CASSSSSQYTDTQYF. Full variable domain (remainder filled in from reference TRBV5-4 and TRBJ2-3): ETGVTQSPTHLIKTRGQQVTLRCSSQSGHNTVSWYQQALGQGPQFIFQYYREEENGRGNFPPRFSGLQFPNYSSELNVNALELDDSALYLCASSSSSQYTDTQYFGPGTRLTVL.

This clonotype was counted many times. The chain joins TRBV12-3 or TRBV12-4 to TRBJ1-6; TRBD1 matches at 7 bases. The CDR3 has 15 amino acids. After removal of 6 bases from V and 7 bases from J, the junction contained 9 bases not matched to a gene. The CDR3 sequence: CASSLTGTFNSPLHF. CDR3 in DNA: TGTGCCAGCAGCCTGACAGGGACATTCAATTCACCCCTCCACTTT.

CDR3 coding DNA: TGTGCCAGCAGCTTAGACGCGGGGGTGTCATTAGCCGGGGAGCTGTTTTTT. Encoded protein: CASSLDAGVSLAGELFF. The rearrangement links TRBV11-2 to TRBJ2-2, with 7 bases aligning to TRBD2. V shed 0 bases, J shed 6 bases, and the junction held 10 bases outside the gene matches. This CDR3 contains 17 residues. In germline, CDR1 is SGHAT, CDR2 FQNNGV.

In its sample, this clonotype was seen many times. The chain uses TRBV5-1 and TRBJ2-5, with D maybe TRBD2 (6 bases). Germline V gene data show CDR1 as SGHRS and CDR2 as YFSETQ. The CDR3 totals 15 residues. V lost 0 bases and J lost 5, with 14 bases in between. CDR3 in amino acids: CASSLEAGRYETQYF. For the CDR3, the DNA is TGCGCCAGCAGCTTGGAGGCAGGGAGGTACGAGACCCAGTACTTC.

This clonotype was seen at least ten times. This chain links TRBV3-1 with TRBJ1-4; D is perhaps TRBD1 (5 bases). Trimming pared 3 bases from V and 2 bases from J, leaving 7 bases between. The length of the CDR3 is 14 residues. Germline CDR1 and CDR2: LGHDT and YNNKEL (reference sequence). CDR3 nucleotide sequence: TGTGCCAGCAGCCACGGGGGTACTAATGAAAAACTGTTTTTT. As protein: CASSHGGTNEKLFF.

This clonotype was detected ten times or more. The chain employs TRBV4-1 and TRBJ1-3, with 7 bases matching TRBD1. CDR3 length: 15 amino acids. Germline CDR1 reads MGHRA; CDR2 reads YSYEKL. With V trimmed by 4 bases and J by 0 bases, 3 bases remained unmatched. The DNA of the CDR3 is TGCGCCAGCAGCCTTCAGGGGGACTCTGGAAACACCATATATTTT. This translates into CASSLQGDSGNTIYF.

The sample holds many counts of this clonotype. The chain is built from TRBV20-1 and TRBJ2-3; the D gene is possibly TRBD2 (6 bases). CDR1 is DFQATT and CDR2 is SNEGSKA in the germline V gene (reference sequence). The CDR3 covers 13 residues. The germline V and J ends were trimmed by 1 base and 9 bases, with 14 bases remaining between them. The CDR3 DNA follows: TGCAGTGCTAGAGGACTAGGAGGAGGCACGCAGTATTTT. Residues: CSARGLGGGTQYF.

At least ten counts were recorded for this clonotype. This chain links TRBV4-1 with TRBJ1-1; D gene ambiguous. CDR3 size: 15 residues. Per the germline V gene, CDR1 is MGHRA and CDR2 is YSYEKL. V was trimmed by 0 bases and J by 1 base, leaving 9 bases between them. The CDR3: CASSQDLAGNTEAFF. The CDR3 DNA reads TGCGCCAGCAGCCAAGATCTTGCCGGGAACACTGAAGCTTTCTTT.

At least ten counts were recorded for this clonotype. The rearrangement links TRBV20-1 to TRBJ1-2; perhaps TRBD1 as D (5 bases). The CDR3 contains 16 residues. Germline lookup yields CDR1 DFQATT and CDR2 SNEGSKA (reference sequence). V dropped 0 bases and J dropped 4 bases, with 18 bases sitting between them. CDR3 amino acids: CSAREIGTARTYGYTF. CDR3 nucleotide sequence: TGCAGTGCTAGAGAGATCGGGACGGCCAGGACCTATGGCTACACCTTC.

The sample holds a few counts of this clonotype. The chain couples TRBV27 to TRBJ2-1; 7 nucleotides match TRBD2. With 2 bases clipped from V and 2 bases from J, the junction kept 9 bases outside the gene matches. The CDR3 has 17 amino acids. CDR1 is MNHEY, CDR2 SMNVEV, per germline (reference sequence). CDR3 amino acids: CASSLGTTPNTYNEQFF. CDR3 DNA sequence: TGTGCCAGCAGTTTAGGGACTACGCCAAACACCTACAATGAGCAGTTCTTC.